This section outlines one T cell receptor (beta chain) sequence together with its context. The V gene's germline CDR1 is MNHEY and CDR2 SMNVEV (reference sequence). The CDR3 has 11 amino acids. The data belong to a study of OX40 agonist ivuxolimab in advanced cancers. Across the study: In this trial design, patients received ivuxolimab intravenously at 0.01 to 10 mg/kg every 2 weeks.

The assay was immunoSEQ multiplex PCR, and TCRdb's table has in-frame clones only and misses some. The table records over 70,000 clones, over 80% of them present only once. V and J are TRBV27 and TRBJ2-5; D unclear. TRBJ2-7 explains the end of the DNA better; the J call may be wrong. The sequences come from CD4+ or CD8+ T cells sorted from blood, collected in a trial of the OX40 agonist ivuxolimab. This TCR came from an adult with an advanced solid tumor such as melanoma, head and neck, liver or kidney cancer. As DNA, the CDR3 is TGTGCCAGCAGGGACCGTCGCGAGCAGTACTTC. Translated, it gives CASRDRREQYF.